The 19 T cell receptor beta chains reported below all come from one sample, sequenced in a study of blood T cell repertoires in COVID-19. Here immunoSEQ multiplex PCR was the method, and the copy in TCRdb shows in-frame clones only, minus some. Among fewer than 95,000 clones, 74% were seen once, and the ten largest hold 3% to 4.5%. Input material: peripheral blood. The source is a man in his 70s with COVID-19, enrolled during active disease.

This CDR3 is CAGEPTDYKVGKLFF. CDR3 sequence (DNA): TGTGCCGGGGAACCGACCGACTACAAGGTGGGGAAACTGTTTTTT. The gene calls are TRBV5-5 and TRBJ1-4; D is unresolved. In germline, CDR1 is SGHKS, CDR2 YYEKEE (reference sequence). Trimming removed 10 bases from V and 11 bases from J, with 27 bases in between. The CDR3 has 15 residues.

The chain joins TRBV19 to TRBJ1-5; TRBD1 aligns across 7 bases. The germline V gene encodes CDR1 LNHDA and CDR2 SQIVND (reference sequence). This CDR3 has 15 residues. V trimming: 5 bases; J trimming: 3 bases; junction bases outside the gene matches: 7. CDR3 amino acids: CASSLPGQLNQPQHF. In DNA form, the CDR3 reads TGTGCCAGTAGTCTCCCGGGACAGCTCAATCAGCCCCAGCATTTT.

The chain carries TRBV19 and TRBJ1-5, with 8 bases lining up with TRBD1. Trimming took 3 bases from V and 0 from J; bases not matched to a gene: 4. Per germline, CDR1 LNHDA and CDR2 SQIVND (reference sequence). There are 16 residues in the CDR3. The chain's CDR3 is CASSMRTGNSNQPQHF. In nucleotides, the CDR3 is TGTGCCAGTAGTATGCGGACAGGGAATAGCAATCAGCCCCAGCATTTT.

The V gene is TRBV7-2, the J gene TRBJ1-2, with TRBD1 matching over 9 bases. CDR1 SGHTA and CDR2 FQGNSA come from the germline V gene. CDR3 length: 13 residues. J was trimmed by 8 bases and V by 5 bases; bases with no gene match: 6. The CDR3 is CASSTGTGSGYTF. DNA for the CDR3: TGTGCCAGCAGCACCGGGACAGGGAGCGGCTACACCTTC.

The chain employs TRBV5-1 and TRBJ1-6; D call uncertain. Germline V lookup: CDR1 SGHRS, CDR2 YFSETQ. Trimming shortened V by 7 bases and J by 5 bases, and 13 bases separated the two germline ends. The CDR3 is 14 amino acids. The CDR3 reads CASSGRFDNSPLHF. The CDR3 region has the DNA TGCGCCAGCTCAGGCCGGTTCGATAATTCACCCCTCCACTTT.

This clone was detected only once. This rearrangement joins TRBV6-2 or TRBV6-3 to TRBJ1-1, with a tentative D call TRBD1 (5 bases). V lost 6 bases to trimming and J lost 3 bases, with 20 bases between them. Per germline, CDR1 MNHEY and CDR2 SVGEGT. There are 16 residues in the CDR3. The CDR3 is CASSHSGESLYTEAFF. As DNA, the CDR3 is TGTGCCAGCAGCCACTCGGGGGAATCATTGTACACTGAAGCTTTCTTT.

This clone was counted between two and nine times. This chain joins TRBV19 and TRBJ2-1, with TRBD2 as a possible D gene (5 bases). V lost 6 bases and J 0 bases, leaving 12 bases between the germline ends. The CDR3 totals 15 residues. Germline CDR1 LNHDA, CDR2 SQIVND (reference sequence). Here the CDR3 reads CASSLQRSSYNEQFF. CDR3 sequence (DNA): TGTGCCAGTAGCCTCCAGCGGAGCTCCTACAATGAGCAGTTCTTC.

The sample holds a few counts of this clone. J is TRBJ1-5 and V is TRBV5-1; possibly TRBD1 for D (5 bases). CDR1 and CDR2 (germline): SGHRS, YFSETQ. The length of the CDR3 is 14 residues. The V end was cut by 0 bases, the J end by 8 bases, with 12 bases between. CDR3: CASSLAQGDEPQHF. The CDR3 region has the DNA TGCGCCAGCAGCTTGGCTCAGGGCGACGAGCCCCAGCATTTT.

This sequence joins TRBV28 and TRBJ2-5; 8 bases line up with TRBD1. J was trimmed by 3 bases and V by 8 bases; bases with no gene match: 17. The V gene's germline CDR1 is MDHEN and CDR2 SYDVKM. The CDR3 sequence is 17 residues long. CDR3 coding DNA: TGTGCCAGCCTGGGAGGATCCTTCAGGGGGCGCGAAGAGACCCAGTACTTC. Translating gives CASLGGSFRGREETQYF.

Comments on this clone: The junction departs from germline at one end; a sequencing error may be responsible. This chain uses TRBV11-2 with TRBJ1-2; no reliable D call. CDR1 SGHAT and CDR2 FQNNGV come from the germline V gene. There are 13 residues in the CDR3. The CDR3 DNA reads TGTGCCAGCAGCTTAGAAGGACGGACCAAAGCGGGGTTC. As protein: CASSLEGRTKAGF.

The V call is TRBV5-1, the J call TRBJ2-7, with 12 bases identical to TRBD1. From germline, CDR1 is SGHRS and CDR2 YFSETQ. V gave up 1 base and J gave up 5 bases; unmatched junction bases: 10. This CDR3 comprises 17 residues. The CDR3 DNA reads as TGCGCCAGCAGCTTGAACCCCGGGACAGGGGGCACCAACGAGCAGTACTTC. This gives the protein CASSLNPGTGGTNEQYF.

V usage is TRBV25-1 and J usage is TRBJ2-1; 7 nucleotides line up with TRBD2. The CDR3 is 15 amino acids. The ends lost 6 bases at V and 3 bases at J; junction bases unmatched: 8. Germline CDR1 and CDR2: MGHDK and SYGVNS. This CDR3 is CASRRSGTYYNEQFF. The CDR3 bases are TGTGCCAGCAGGAGAAGCGGGACCTACTACAATGAGCAGTTCTTC.

The V gene is TRBV28, the J gene TRBJ2-3; 7 bases match TRBD2. Germline V lookup: CDR1 MDHEN, CDR2 SYDVKM. Trimming removed 1 base from V and 1 base from J; junction bases left unmatched: 14. The CDR3 totals 19 residues. Written as DNA, the CDR3 is TGTGCCAGCAGTTTATCGTGGACCCGCAGCGGGGCCGGCACAGATACGCAGTATTTT. Its translation is CASSLSWTRSGAGTDTQYF.

This clone has just a few counts. In DNA, the CDR3 is TGTGCCAGCAGTTACGGGGCTTCCTATACAATGAAGCAGTTCTTC. Its translation: CASSYGASYTMKQFF. The chain is built from TRBV6-5 and TRBJ2-1, with D possibly being TRBD1 (5 bases). The CDR3 contains 15 residues. The ends were cut back, 2 bases at V and 11 bases at J, with 19 bases in the middle. The germline V gene encodes CDR1 MNHEY and CDR2 SVGAGI.

V is TRBV7-6 and J is TRBJ2-2; 8 bases are a match to TRBD2. CDR3 length: 16 amino acids. Germline CDR1 reads SGHVS; CDR2 reads FNYEAQ. J lost 2 bases, V lost 1 base, and 3 bases had no gene match. The CDR3 nucleotides read TGTGCCAGCAGCTTAGAAGCGGGAGCCAACACCGGGGAGCTGTTTTTT. It specifies CASSLEAGANTGELFF.

This clone has a single count. This rearrangement joins TRBV5-1 to TRBJ1-1; 9 nucleotides match TRBD1. The V gene end was trimmed by 0 bases and the J gene end by 4 bases; junction bases not matched to a gene: 7. This CDR3 contains 16 residues. Germline CDR1 is SGHRS and CDR2 is YFSETQ. CDR3 nucleotides: TGCGCCAGCAGCTTGGAGGGACAGGGTTTGAGCACTGAAGCTTTCTTT. This sequence encodes CASSLEGQGLSTEAFF.

The gene calls are TRBV18 and TRBJ1-6, with TRBD1 as a possible D gene (6 bases). CDR1 is KGHSH and CDR2 is LQKENI in the germline V gene. The CDR3 has 14 residues. The V end lost 6 bases, the J end lost 7 bases, and 13 bases lay between the germline ends. In DNA, the CDR3 is TGTGCCAGCTCGGCCGGGACACAGAATTCACCCCTCCACTTT. It specifies CASSAGTQNSPLHF.

The J gene is TRBJ2-7, the V gene TRBV28; 8 bases line up with TRBD1. The V gene end was trimmed by 10 bases and the J gene end by 3 bases; junction bases not matched to a gene: 2. The CDR3 totals 11 residues. The germline V gene has CDR1 MDHEN and CDR2 SYDVKM. The CDR3 region is CATGQGYEQYF. The CDR3, as DNA: TGTGCCACAGGACAGGGCTACGAGCAGTACTTC. Drawing the rest from reference TRBV28 and TRBJ2-7, the complete variable domain is DVKVTQSSRYLVKRTGEKVFLECVQDMDHENMFWYRQDPGLGLRLIYFSYDVKMKEKGDIPEGYSVSREKKERFSLILESASTNQTSMYLCATGQGYEQYFGPGTRLTVT.

The V call is TRBV5-8, the J call TRBJ2-3, with 7 bases identical to TRBD2. J was trimmed by 2 bases and V by 2 bases; bases with no gene match: 8. The CDR3 loop spans 16 amino acids. Germline V gene lookup returns CDR1 SGHTS and CDR2 YDEGEE. The DNA of the CDR3 is TGTGCCAGCAGCTTAGGCCTAGCGGAGACCACAGATACGCAGTATTTT. It codes for CASSLGLAETTDTQYF.